This T cell receptor beta chain emerged from a study of T cell repertoires in cytomegalovirus infection. At the level of the study: TCR beta signatures that were public indicated CMV infection and matching HLA type.

TCRdb re-called the reads through MiXCR, storing one row per CDR3 protein. The top ten clones hold about an eighth of a sample with about a million distinct CDR3 sequences, 31% of them seen once. This clonotype was seen only a few times. Its antigen is unknown. V lost 4 bases and J lost 0, with 10 bases in between. This CDR3 has 15 residues. CDR1 and CDR2 from the germline V gene are MNHEY and SMNVEV (reference sequence). Findings of the study overall: CMV-specific HLA-C-restricted TCR beta clonotypes dominated the ex vivo response. Based on cumulative public TCR beta family frequency, carriers of CMV plus the relevant HLA were identified.

The clonotype was recovered from a human donor in good health (CMV status not recorded). Some clones in this sample may be carry-over from other donors' samples. The rearrangement joins TRBV27 to TRBJ1-3, with a possible D match to TRBD1 (5 bases). The specimen was cultured CD8+ T cells from PBMCs, collected from culture after CMV antigen stimulation. The CDR3 is CASSSLGGSGNTIYF. CDR3 DNA sequence: TGTGCCAGCAGTTCCCTTGGGGGCTCTGGAAACACCATATATTTT.